This record looks at one T cell receptor (beta chain) sequence and its context. As yet, its antigen is unknown. The germline gives CDR1 LNHDA, CDR2 SQIVND (reference sequence). The CDR3 totals 13 residues. V lost 5 bases and J lost 7, with 9 bases in between. The data were obtained in a study of siplizumab effects on memory and regulatory T cells. Study findings and constraints: The alloresponse seemed to draw substantially on naive T cells, which appeared more diverse than memory cells.

Sequencing was performed with immunoSEQ multiplex PCR; in TCRdb, only in-frame clones are kept and a portion is missing. The sample holds roughly 100,000 clones, 90% to 95% seen once. Sequenced input: CD4+ T cells sorted from blood. J is TRBJ1-6 and V is TRBV19, with D perhaps TRBD1 (6 bases). This receptor was identified in a human donor in good health. CDR3 in DNA: TGTGCCAGTAGTCGGGACACAAATTCACCCCTCCACTTT. Translated: CASSRDTNSPLHF.